The 9 T cell receptor beta chains below come from one sample, sequenced in a study of cytotoxic CD8 clonotypes in ibrutinib-treated CLL. Sequenced by immunoSEQ multiplex PCR; TCRdb stores in-frame clones only, minus some. This table has approximately 100,000 clones, roughly 57% appearing once. Sequencing used PBMCs, obtained after 24 months of ibrutinib treatment. The origin of the receptors is a human donor with chronic lymphocytic leukemia.

The rearrangement uses TRBV5-1 and TRBJ2-1; 7 bases line up with TRBD1. V trimming: 3 bases; J trimming: 7 bases; junction bases outside the gene matches: 1. CDR1 SGHRS and CDR2 YFSETQ come from the germline V gene. The CDR3 totals 12 residues. The CDR3 is CASSYRGNEQFF. CDR3 DNA: TGCGCCAGCAGCTACAGGGGTAATGAGCAGTTCTTC. The full variable domain, its missing parts supplied by reference TRBV5-1 and TRBJ2-1, is KAGVTQTPRYLIKTRGQQVTLSCSPISGHRSVSWYQQTPGQGLQFLFEYFSETQRNKGNFPGRFSGRQFSNSRSEMNVSTLELGDSALYLCASSYRGNEQFFGPGTRLTVL.

Only a few counts were recorded for this clone. This chain joins TRBV5-1 and TRBJ2-2, with TRBD2 identical over 7 bases. V shed 0 bases and J 5 bases; nucleotides not matched to a gene: 4. This CDR3 has 15 residues. The germline gives CDR1 SGHRS, CDR2 YFSETQ. CDR3 DNA sequence: TGCGCCAGCAGCTTGGGGACTAGTGGGACCGGGGAGCTGTTTTTT. Amino acid sequence: CASSLGTSGTGELFF.

The rearrangement joins TRBV11-3 to TRBJ1-5, with D unresolved. This CDR3 has 13 residues. The V end was cut by 0 bases, the J end by 5 bases, with 5 bases between. Germline CDR1 and CDR2: SGHNT and YENEEA. CDR3 in amino acids: CASSLDRDQPQHF. In DNA, the CDR3 is TGTGCCAGCAGCTTAGATAGGGATCAGCCCCAGCATTTT. The whole variable domain, remainder taken from reference TRBV11-3 and TRBJ1-5, is EAGVVQSPRYKIIEKKQPVAFWCNPISGHNTLYWYLQNLGQGPELLIRYENEEAVDDSQLPKDRFSAERLKGVDSTLKIQPAELGDSAVYLCASSLDRDQPQHFGDGTRLSIL.

This clone appeared a single time. The rearrangement joins TRBV4-1 to TRBJ2-7, with D perhaps matching TRBD1 or TRBD2 (5 bases each). The CDR3 sequence is 17 residues long. Germline V gives CDR1 MGHRA, CDR2 YSYEKL. V was cut by 3 bases and J by 3 bases, with 21 bases left in between. The CDR3 region is CASSHDISRDGGYEQYF. CDR3 DNA: TGCGCCAGCAGCCACGATATTTCCAGGGACGGAGGCTACGAGCAGTACTTC.

The V call is TRBV7-9, the J call TRBJ2-1; a possible D gene is TRBD2 (5 bases). The V gene's germline CDR1 is SEHNR and CDR2 FQNEAQ (reference sequence). The CDR3 has 12 residues. The ends were cut back, 2 bases at V and 8 bases at J, with 7 bases in the middle. The CDR3 loop reads CASSLLRDEQFF. The CDR3 nucleotides are TGTGCCAGCAGCTTACTGCGGGATGAGCAGTTCTTC.

This clone was picked up one time. The chain carries TRBV27 and TRBJ1-2; 10 nucleotides match TRBD1. V gave up 1 base and J gave up 7 bases; unmatched junction bases: 15. There are 18 residues in the CDR3. CDR1 is MNHEY, CDR2 SMNVEV, per germline (reference sequence). CDR3 nucleotide sequence: TGTGCCAGCAGTTTATGGGGACCGGGACAGGGGATTGGTGGTGGCTACACCTTC. Protein: CASSLWGPGQGIGGGYTF.

CDR3 region: CASLRTSASEQFF. For the CDR3, the DNA is TGTGCCAGCTTAAGGACTAGCGCCAGTGAGCAGTTCTTC. This chain connects TRBV7-2 to TRBJ2-1, with 9 nucleotides matching TRBD2. This CDR3 is built from 13 residues. CDR1 is SGHTA and CDR2 is FQGNSA in the germline V gene. After removal of 8 bases from V and 9 bases from J, the junction contained 8 bases not matched to a gene.

The genes are TRBV25-1 and TRBJ1-6, with D maybe TRBD1 (5 bases). Germline values: CDR1 MGHDK, CDR2 SYGVNS. CDR3 size: 12 residues. V dropped 3 bases and J dropped 14 bases, with 11 bases sitting between them. The DNA of the CDR3 is TGTGCCAGCAGTGAGGGTGGGGGATCCCTCCACTTT. It translates to CASSEGGGSLHF.

The rearrangement joins TRBV27 to TRBJ2-5, with D possibly TRBD1 on 5 matching bases. With 3 bases removed from V and 4 bases from J, the gap between germline ends came to 15 bases. This CDR3 is built from 15 residues. The germline CDR1 and CDR2 sequences are MNHEY and SMNVEV (reference sequence). The CDR3 bases are TGTGCCAGCAGTTTGGGGCAGGGCTCTAGAGAGACCCAGTACTTC. As protein: CASSLGQGSRETQYF.